This TCR beta chain was obtained from a study of cytomegalovirus exposure and HLA in healthy donors. General study points: Overall, about 160 TCR beta chains were annotated as cytomegalovirus-associated. Cytomegalovirus status was reportedly diagnosed by the classifier with high sensitivity and specificity. Some public TCRs appeared in many individuals, while most sequences were rare.

The assay was immunoSEQ multiplex PCR, and TCRdb's table has in-frame clones only and misses some. The sample lists 55,000 to 70,000 clones, about 90% occurring once. The CDR3 contains 13 residues. With 4 bases removed from V and 4 bases from J, the gap between germline ends came to 14 bases. The germline gives CDR1 GTSNPN, CDR2 SVGIG (reference sequence). Worth noting for this clone: What it binds is unknown.

The sample consisted of PBMCs. This clonotype originated in a man aged 18 to 30 in good health and CMV-seronegative. This chain connects TRBV30 to TRBJ2-7; D might be TRBD2 (6 bases). CDR3 sequence reads: CAWIGDSGYEQYF. The DNA of the CDR3 is TGTGCCTGGATAGGGGACTCAGGGTACGAGCAGTACTTC.